This TCR beta chain emerged from a study of T-cell reconstitution after alpha-beta-depleted transplantation in children. This clonotype was seen a few times. Its antigen is currently unknown. Study-wide results and limits: One year post-transplant, T-cell counts and diversity were largely derived from T cells produced anew. It was surviving recipient T cells and thymic progenitors that gave some patients high TCRbeta diversity at day 60. By about two months after transplant, alpha-beta T cells reportedly arose from several hundred graft clones that had expanded.

It was with unique molecular identifiers that the TCRbeta library was prepared. TCRdb reanalysed the PCR reads using MiXCR and keeps one entry per CDR3 protein. Of hundreds of thousands of distinct CDR3 sequences in the sample, about 15% were seen once. The sequence derives from a male patient aged 10-17 years who had a stem cell transplant for acute lymphoblastic leukemia, so the T cells may come from the graft donor. The sequencing here drew on PBMCs, mostly from graft donor cells, taken 360 days after TCRalphabeta/CD19-depleted stem cell transplant.

The CDR3 DNA reads TGTGCCACCAGCAGAGAAATAGGAAGGTTCAAGGAGACCCAGTACTTC. Translated: CATSREIGRFKETQYF. The chain recombines TRBV15 with TRBJ2-5; D is uncertain. The CDR3 runs 16 residues. From germline, CDR1 is LNHNV and CDR2 YYDKDF (reference sequence). The germline V and J ends were trimmed by 0 bases and 5 bases, with 16 bases remaining between them.